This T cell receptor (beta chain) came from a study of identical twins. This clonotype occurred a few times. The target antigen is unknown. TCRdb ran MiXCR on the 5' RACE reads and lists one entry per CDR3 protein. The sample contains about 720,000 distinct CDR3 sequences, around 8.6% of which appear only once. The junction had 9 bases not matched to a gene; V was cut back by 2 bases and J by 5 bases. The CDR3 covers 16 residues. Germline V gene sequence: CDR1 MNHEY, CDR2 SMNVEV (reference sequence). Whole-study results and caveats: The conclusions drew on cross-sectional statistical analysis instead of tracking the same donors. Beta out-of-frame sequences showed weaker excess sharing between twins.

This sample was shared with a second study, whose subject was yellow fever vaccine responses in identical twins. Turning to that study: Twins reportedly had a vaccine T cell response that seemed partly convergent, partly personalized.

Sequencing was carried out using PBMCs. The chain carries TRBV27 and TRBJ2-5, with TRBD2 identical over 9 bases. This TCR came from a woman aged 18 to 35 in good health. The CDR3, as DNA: TGTGCCAGCAGTTTAGCGGCTAGCGGGATGGGTGAGACCCAGTACTTC. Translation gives CASSLAASGMGETQYF.